The present entry profiles one T cell receptor (beta chain) with its context. In the study's own analysis: Reference gene primer amplification gave estimated nucleated cell counts. Some clones are missing from TCRdb's copy, which holds only in-frame ones; the method was immunoSEQ multiplex PCR. That table gives V, J and clone size, and the DNA gave D and trimming. The sample holds more than 300,000 clones, 90% seen once. With 0 bases removed from V and 8 bases from J, the gap between germline ends came to 11 bases. Germline loops: CDR1 SGHRS, CDR2 YFSETQ. CDR3 length: 14 residues. This record belongs to a study of blood T cell repertoires in COVID-19. Study context: The cDNA or gDNA used as material had been derived from T cells, B-cell-depleted T cells, or PBMCs.

While infection was still active, Seattle patients were enrolled and then followed longitudinally. This chain joins TRBV5-1 and TRBJ1-4, with D perhaps TRBD1 (6 bases). The sequenced sample consisted of peripheral blood. The sequence came from a woman in her thirties or forties with COVID-19, enrolled during active disease. CDR3 amino acids: CASSLDRAQEKLFF. CDR3 DNA: TGCGCCAGCAGCTTGGACAGGGCCCAGGAAAAACTGTTTTTT.